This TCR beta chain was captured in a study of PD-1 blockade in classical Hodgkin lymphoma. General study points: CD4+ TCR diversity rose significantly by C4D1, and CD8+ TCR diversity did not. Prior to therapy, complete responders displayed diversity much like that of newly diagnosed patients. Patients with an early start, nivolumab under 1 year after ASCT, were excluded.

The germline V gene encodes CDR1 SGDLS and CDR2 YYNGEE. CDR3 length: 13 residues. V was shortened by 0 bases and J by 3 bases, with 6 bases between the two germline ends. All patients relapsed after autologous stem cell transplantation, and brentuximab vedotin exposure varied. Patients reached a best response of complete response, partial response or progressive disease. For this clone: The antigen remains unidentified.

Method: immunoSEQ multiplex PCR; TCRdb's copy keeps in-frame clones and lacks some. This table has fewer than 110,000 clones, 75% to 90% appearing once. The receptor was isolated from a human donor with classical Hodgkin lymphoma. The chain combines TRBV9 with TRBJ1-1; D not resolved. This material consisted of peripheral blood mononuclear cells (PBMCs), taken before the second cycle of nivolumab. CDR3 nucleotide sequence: TGTGCCAGCAGCGTAGGGGGAGACACTGAAGCTTTCTTT. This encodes CASSVGGDTEAFF.